Detailed here is one T cell receptor beta chain. Its matching antigen is unknown. This sample was taken from a study of cytotoxic CD8 clonotypes in ibrutinib-treated CLL. Clones were sequenced by immunoSEQ multiplex PCR, and TCRdb holds only the in-frame ones, with some missing. The sample holds about 27,000 clones, 55% to 75% seen once. This CDR3 comprises 15 residues. Trimming took 4 bases from V and 4 from J; bases not matched to a gene: 6. Germline assignment: CDR1 SGHTS and CDR2 YDEGEE. General study results and limits: Sampling times, which were not matched between the groups, differed between sustained-remission patients and progressing patients. Clonality rose at ibrutinib response and fell back toward baseline at progression.

This specimen consisted of PBMCs, obtained after 24 months of ibrutinib treatment. The sequence derives from a human donor with chronic lymphocytic leukemia. The genes are TRBV5-8 and TRBJ2-7; TRBD2 matches 12 bases. The CDR3 DNA reads as TGTGCCAGCAGCAGGAGACTAGCGGGGGATTACGAGCAGTACTTC. Protein product: CASSRRLAGDYEQYF.